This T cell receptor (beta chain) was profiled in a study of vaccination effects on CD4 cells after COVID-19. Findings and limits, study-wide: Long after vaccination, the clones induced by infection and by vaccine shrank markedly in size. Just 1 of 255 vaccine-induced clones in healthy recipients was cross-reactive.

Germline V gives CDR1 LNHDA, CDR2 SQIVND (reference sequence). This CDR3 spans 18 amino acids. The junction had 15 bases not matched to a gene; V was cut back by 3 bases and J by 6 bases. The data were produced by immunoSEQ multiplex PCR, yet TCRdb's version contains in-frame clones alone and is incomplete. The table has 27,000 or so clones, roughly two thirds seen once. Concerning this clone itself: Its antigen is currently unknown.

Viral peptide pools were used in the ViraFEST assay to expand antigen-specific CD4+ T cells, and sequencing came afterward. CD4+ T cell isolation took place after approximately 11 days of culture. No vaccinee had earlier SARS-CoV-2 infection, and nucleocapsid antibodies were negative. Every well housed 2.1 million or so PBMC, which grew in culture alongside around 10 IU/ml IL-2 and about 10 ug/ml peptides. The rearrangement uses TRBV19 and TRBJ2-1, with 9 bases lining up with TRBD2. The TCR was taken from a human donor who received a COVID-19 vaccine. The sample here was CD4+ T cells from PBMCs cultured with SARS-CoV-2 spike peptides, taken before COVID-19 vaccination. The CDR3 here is CASSIGSGLAHPTNEQFF. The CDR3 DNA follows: TGTGCCAGTAGTATCGGTTCGGGACTAGCCCACCCCACCAATGAGCAGTTCTTC.